This TCR beta chain was observed in a study of blood T cell repertoires in COVID-19. Study overall: COVID-19 samples collected from the United States, Italy and Spain covered acute and convalescent phases. T cells, B-cell-depleted T cells, or PBMCs supplied cDNA or gDNA.

CDR1 and CDR2 from the germline V gene are MNHEY and SVGEGT. V lost 4 bases, J lost 0 bases, and 7 bases stayed unmatched. The CDR3 has 16 residues. The authors' processing: Amplifying reference gene primers gave estimates of nucleated cell counts. Produced via immunoSEQ multiplex PCR; TCRdb's table is partial and in-frame only. The V and J calls and clone size are taken from that table; D and trimming were inferred from the DNA. The data contain roughly 100,000 clones, over 65% of them singletons. This clonotype was sampled from a human donor in a cohort sampled during active COVID-19. Sample: peripheral blood. The chain uses TRBV6-2 or TRBV6-3 and TRBJ2-3; 7 nucleotides agree with TRBD2. The CDR3 loop is CASSFGRRSSTDTQYF. Here the CDR3 DNA reads TGTGCCAGCAGTTTCGGGAGGCGATCTAGCACAGATACGCAGTATTTT.